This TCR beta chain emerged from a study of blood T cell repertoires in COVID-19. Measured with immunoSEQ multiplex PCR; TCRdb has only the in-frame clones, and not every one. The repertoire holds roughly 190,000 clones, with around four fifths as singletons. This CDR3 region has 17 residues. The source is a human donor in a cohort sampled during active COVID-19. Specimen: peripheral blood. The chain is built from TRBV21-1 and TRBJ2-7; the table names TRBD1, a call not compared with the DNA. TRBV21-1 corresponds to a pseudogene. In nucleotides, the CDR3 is TGTGCCAGCAGCAAGAGAGTATCGGGGACAGGGCTCATCGAGCAGTACTTC. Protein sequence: CASSKRVSGTGLIEQYF.